This T cell receptor (beta chain) was recorded in a study of blood T cell repertoires in COVID-19. Study information: Whether acute or convalescent, the COVID-19 samples came from the United States, Italy and Spain. Sources were T cells, B-cell-depleted T cells, or PBMCs; the material itself was cDNA or gDNA.

In the authors' methods: Counts of nucleated cells, estimated from reference gene primer amplification, were obtained. The table came from immunoSEQ multiplex PCR; TCRdb's copy has only in-frame clones and leaves some out. V, J and clone size reflect that table, while D and trimming were determined from the DNA. The data contain around 180,000 clones, around three quarters of them singletons. This CDR3 is 13 amino acids long. V lost 4 bases, J lost 1 base, and 7 bases lay in between. From germline, CDR1 is SGHTA and CDR2 FQGNSA. Source material: peripheral blood. This TCR was sampled from a man in his sixties with active or convalescent COVID-19. V is TRBV7-2 and J is TRBJ1-1; weak D call: TRBD1 (5 bases). The DNA of the CDR3 is TGTGCCAGCAGCTGGGGGGGGAACACTGAAGCTTTCTTT. Translated, it gives CASSWGGNTEAFF.